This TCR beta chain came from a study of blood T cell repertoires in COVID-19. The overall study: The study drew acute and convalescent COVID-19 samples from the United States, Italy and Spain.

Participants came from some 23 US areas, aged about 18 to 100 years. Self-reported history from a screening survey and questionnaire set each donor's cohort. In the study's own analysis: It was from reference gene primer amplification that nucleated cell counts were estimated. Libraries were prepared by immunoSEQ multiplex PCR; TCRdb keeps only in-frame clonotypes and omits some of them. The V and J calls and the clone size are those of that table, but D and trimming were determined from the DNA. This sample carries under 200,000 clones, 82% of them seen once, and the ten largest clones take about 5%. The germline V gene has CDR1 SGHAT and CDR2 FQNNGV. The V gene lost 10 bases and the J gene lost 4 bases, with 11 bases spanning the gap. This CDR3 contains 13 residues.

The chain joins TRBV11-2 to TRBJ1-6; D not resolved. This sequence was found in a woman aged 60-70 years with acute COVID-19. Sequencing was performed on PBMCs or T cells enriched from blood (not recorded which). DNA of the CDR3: TGTGCCACCACCCGGGATTATAATTCACCCCTCCACTTT. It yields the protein CATTRDYNSPLHF.